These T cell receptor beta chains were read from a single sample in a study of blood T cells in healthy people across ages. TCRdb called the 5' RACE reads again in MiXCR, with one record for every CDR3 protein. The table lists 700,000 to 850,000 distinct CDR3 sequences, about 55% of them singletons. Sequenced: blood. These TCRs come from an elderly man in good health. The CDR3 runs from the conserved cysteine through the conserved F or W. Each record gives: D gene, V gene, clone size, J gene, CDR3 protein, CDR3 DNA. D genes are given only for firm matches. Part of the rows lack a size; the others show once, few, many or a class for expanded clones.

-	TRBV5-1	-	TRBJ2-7	CASSWVSGGEQYF	TGCGCCAGCAGCTGGGTGTCTGGGGGTGAGCAGTACTTC
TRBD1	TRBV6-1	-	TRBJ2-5	CASSETGGVGETQYF	TGTGCCAGCAGTGAGACAGGGGGCGTTGGGGAGACCCAGTACTTC
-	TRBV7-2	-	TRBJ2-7	CASNKNRRDSYEQYF	TGTGCCAGCAACAAAAACCGGAGGGACTCCTACGAGCAGTACTTC
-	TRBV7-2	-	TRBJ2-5	CASSLPLGTGWDETQYF	TGTGCCAGCAGCCTACCCCTGGGGACGGGCTGGGACGAGACCCAGTACTTC
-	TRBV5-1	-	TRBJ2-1	CASSRDNLLGGEQFF	TGCGCCAGCAGCCGGGACAACTTGCTAGGGGGTGAGCAGTTCTTC
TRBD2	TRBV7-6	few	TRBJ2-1	CASSLSGREYNEQFF	TGTGCCAGCAGCCTTAGCGGGAGGGAGTACAATGAGCAGTTCTTC
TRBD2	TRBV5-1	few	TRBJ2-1	CASSHAGTSGLPGNYNEQFF	TGCGCCAGCAGCCATGCCGGGACTAGCGGGCTCCCCGGCAATTACAATGAGCAGTTCTTC
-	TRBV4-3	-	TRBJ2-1	CASSYVGGLYNEQFF	TGCGCCAGCAGCTACGTGGGGGGCCTCTACAATGAGCAGTTCTTC
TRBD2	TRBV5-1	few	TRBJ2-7	CASRSIGTSGSYEQYF	TGCGCCAGCAGAAGCATTGGGACTAGCGGGAGCTACGAGCAGTACTTC
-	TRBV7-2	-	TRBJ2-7	CASSLVTSQYEQYF	TGTGCCAGCAGCTTAGTTACTAGCCAATACGAGCAGTACTTC
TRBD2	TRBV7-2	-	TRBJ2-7	CASSLERGVSYEQYF	TGTGCCAGCAGCTTAGAGCGGGGGGTCTCCTACGAGCAGTACTTC
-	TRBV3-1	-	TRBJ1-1	CASSPPGMNTGAFF	TGTGCCAGCAGCCCCCCAGGGATGAACACTGGAGCTTTCTTT
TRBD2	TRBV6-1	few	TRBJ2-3	CASSREREGLRYAYF	TGTGCCAGCAGTAGGGAGCGGGAGGGCTTGAGATACGCGTATTTT
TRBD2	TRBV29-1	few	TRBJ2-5	CSGGLAGGSYNEQYF	TGCAGCGGCGGACTAGCGGGAGGGTCCTACAATGAGCAGTACTTC
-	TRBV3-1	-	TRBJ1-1	CASSQDHPRNTEAFF	TGTGCCAGCAGCCAAGATCATCCGCGGAACACTGAAGCTTTCTTT
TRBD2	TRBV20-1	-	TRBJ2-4	CSARDTGGTNEQYF	TGCAGTGCTAGAGATACGGGAGGGACCAATGAGCAGTACTTC
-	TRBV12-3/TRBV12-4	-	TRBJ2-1	CASSPSWGNEQFF	TGTGCCAGCAGCCCCTCTTGGGGGAATGAGCAGTTCTTC
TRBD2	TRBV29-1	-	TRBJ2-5	CSVEPGLAGETQYF	TGCAGCGTTGAGCCGGGACTAGCGGGAGAGACCCAGTACTTC
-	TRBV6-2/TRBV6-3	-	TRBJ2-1	CASSYPDSKFF	TGTGCCAGCAGTTACCCGGACTCTAAGTTCTTC
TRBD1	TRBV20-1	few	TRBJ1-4	CSAAQGQGNEKLFF	TGCAGTGCTGCCCAGGGACAGGGTAATGAAAAACTGTTTTTT
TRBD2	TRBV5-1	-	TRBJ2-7	CASRPNSVAGAANEQYF	TGCGCCAGCAGACCCAACTCGGTAGCGGGAGCGGCAAATGAGCAGTACTTC
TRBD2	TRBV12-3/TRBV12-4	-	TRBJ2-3	CASSAGTSGRQAYTQYF	TGTGCCAGCAGCGCCGGGACTAGCGGGAGACAAGCTTATACGCAGTATTTT
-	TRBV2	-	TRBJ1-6	CASRASPSGNSPLHF	TGTGCCAGCAGGGCAAGCCCCTCGGGGAATTCACCCCTCCACTTT
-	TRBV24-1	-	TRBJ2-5	CATSDPGATQYF	TGTGCCACCAGTGATCCAGGGGCGACCCAGTACTTC
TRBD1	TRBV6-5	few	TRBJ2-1	CASRQTGGAYNEQFF	TGTGCCAGCAGACAGACAGGGGGGGCCTACAATGAGCAGTTCTTC
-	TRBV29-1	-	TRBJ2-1	CSVDKEQFF	TGCAGCGTTGACAAGGAGCAGTTCTTC
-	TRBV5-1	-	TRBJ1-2	CASSLDLESYTF	TGCGCCAGCAGCTTGGACCTCGAAAGCTACACCTTC
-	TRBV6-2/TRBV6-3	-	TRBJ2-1	CASRPPGGLEFF	TGTGCCAGCAGGCCGCCCGGGGGCTTGGAGTTCTTC
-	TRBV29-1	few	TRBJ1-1	CSVEDRRPNTEAFF	TGCAGCGTTGAAGATAGGCGTCCGAACACTGAAGCTTTCTTT
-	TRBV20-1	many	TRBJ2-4	CSARDTPSSIGKNIQYF	TGCAGTGCTAGAGATACACCATCCTCTATCGGCAAAAACATTCAGTACTTC
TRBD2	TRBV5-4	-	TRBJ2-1	CASSRLAGNEQFF	TGTGCCAGCAGCCGACTAGCGGGGAATGAGCAGTTCTTC
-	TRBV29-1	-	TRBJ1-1	CSVDGGGEAFF	TGCAGCGTTGACGGCGGTGGTGAAGCTTTCTTT
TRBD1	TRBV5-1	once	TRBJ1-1	CASSVDRGDSEAFF	TGCGCCAGCAGCGTTGACAGGGGAGACTCTGAAGCTTTCTTT
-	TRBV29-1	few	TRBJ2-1	CSVLGQGITGGFGNEQFF	TGCAGCGTTCTGGGACAGGGTATCACGGGAGGGTTCGGAAATGAGCAGTTCTTC
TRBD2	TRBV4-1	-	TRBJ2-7	CASSHQAGGPYEQYF	TGCGCCAGCAGCCATCAAGCGGGAGGCCCCTACGAGCAGTACTTC
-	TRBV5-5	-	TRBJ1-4	CASRKATGNEKLFF	TGTGCCAGCCGAAAGGCAACTGGGAATGAAAAACTGTTTTTT
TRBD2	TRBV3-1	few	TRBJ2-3	CASSQSGRGHRYAYF	TGTGCCAGCAGCCAGAGCGGGAGAGGGCACAGATACGCGTATTTT
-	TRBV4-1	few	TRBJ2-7	CASSQDRGSSYNEQYF	TGCGCCAGCAGCCAAGATAGGGGCAGCTCCTACAATGAGCAGTACTTC
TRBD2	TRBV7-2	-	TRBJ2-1	CASSIGGVQDNEQFF	TGTGCCAGCAGCATCGGGGGGGTTCAGGACAATGAGCAGTTCTTC
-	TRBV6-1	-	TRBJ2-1	CASSEMEFSVSEQFF	TGTGCCAGCAGTGAAATGGAATTTAGCGTGAGTGAGCAGTTCTTC
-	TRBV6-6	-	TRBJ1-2	CASTTAITTDAIYGYTF	TGTGCCAGCACCACCGCGATAACGACAGATGCTATCTATGGCTACACCTTC
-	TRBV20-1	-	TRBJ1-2	CSAGDREPYGYTF	TGCAGTGCTGGAGATCGAGAGCCCTATGGCTACACCTTC
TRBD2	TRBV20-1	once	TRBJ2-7	CSASPLAGPTEQYF	TGCAGTGCTAGTCCACTAGCGGGGCCGACTGAGCAGTACTTC
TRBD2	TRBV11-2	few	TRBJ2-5	CASSLGIAGASETQYF	TGTGCCAGCAGCTTAGGGATAGCGGGAGCGAGCGAGACCCAGTACTTC
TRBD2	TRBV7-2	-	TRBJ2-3	CASSLEVAGGLRDTQYF	TGTGCCAGCAGCTTAGAAGTAGCGGGAGGGCTTAGAGATACGCAGTATTTT
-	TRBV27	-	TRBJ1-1	CASSLVGGDTEAFF	TGTGCCAGCAGTTTAGTCGGAGGAGACACTGAAGCTTTCTTT
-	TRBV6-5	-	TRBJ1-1	CASSYDTPSTEAFF	TGTGCCAGCAGTTACGACACTCCCAGCACTGAAGCTTTCTTT
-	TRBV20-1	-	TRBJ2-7	CSALGRAVYEQYF	TGCAGTGCTCTGGGACGGGCTGTTTACGAGCAGTACTTC
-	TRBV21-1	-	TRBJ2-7	CAISGGRTTYEQYF	TGTGCCATCAGTGGAGGACGGACGACCTACGAGCAGTACTTC
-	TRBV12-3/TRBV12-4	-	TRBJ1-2	CASSRDGQLGYTF	TGTGCCAGCAGTAGGGACGGACAATTGGGCTACACCTTC
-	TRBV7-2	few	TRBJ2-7	CASSLAMGSSVSYEQYF	TGTGCCAGCAGCTTAGCTATGGGGTCTAGTGTGTCCTACGAGCAGTACTTC
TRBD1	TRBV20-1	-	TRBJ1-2	CSARTGTGYTF	TGCAGTGCTAGGACAGGGACGGGCTACACCTTC